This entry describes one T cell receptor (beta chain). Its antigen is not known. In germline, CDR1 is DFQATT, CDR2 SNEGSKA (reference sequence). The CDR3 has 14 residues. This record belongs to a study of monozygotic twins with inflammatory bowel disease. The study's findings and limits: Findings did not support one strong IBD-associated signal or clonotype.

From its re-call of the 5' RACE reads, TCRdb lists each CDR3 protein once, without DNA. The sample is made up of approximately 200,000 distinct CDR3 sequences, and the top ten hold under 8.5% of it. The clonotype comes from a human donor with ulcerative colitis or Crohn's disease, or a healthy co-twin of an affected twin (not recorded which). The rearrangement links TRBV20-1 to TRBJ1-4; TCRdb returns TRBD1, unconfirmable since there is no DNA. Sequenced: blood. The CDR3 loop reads CSAYRQGTGEKLFF.